This note documents a single TCR beta chain sequence. There is no known antigen for this receptor. Germline and junction disagree at one end, which may indicate a read error. To demonstrate the VDJtools post-analysis software, the study profiled TCR beta repertoires from the peripheral blood of about a dozen young patients with multiple sclerosis. The patients with multiple sclerosis were children and adolescents between about 6 and 17 years of age. These data belong to a study of post-analysis software for immune sequencing data (dated by TCRdb to between 2015 and 2017). About the full investigation: The recorded disease courses included relapsing-remitting, secondary progressive and progressive-relapsing multiple sclerosis, and some patients had no subtype annotation. The multiple sclerosis patient repertoires were compared with more than 10 previously published healthy control repertoires from donors aged roughly 6 to 27 years. A subset of samples was prepared in parallel using single-end sample barcoding, then pooled and co-amplified after Illumina adapter ligation. Results and caveats for the whole study, not just this receptor: The control group was slightly older than the multiple sclerosis patient group. Patients showed significantly higher frequencies than controls for several TRBV segments, among them TRBV5-6, TRBV5-1 and TRBV20-1. When samples were clustered directly using the F measure, samples prepared in the same batch co-clustered strongly, which prompted a batch-effect correction. Significantly lower normalized Chao1 diversity was found in multiple sclerosis patients than in controls, suggesting substantial peripheral T-cell clonal expansion.

The germline V gene (reference sequence) supplies CDR1 DFQATT and CDR2 SNEGSKA. The CDR3 goes from the cysteine to the phenylalanine over 14 residues. Just CDR3 DNA is preserved here, 42 bases in frame from base 1. The receptor library was made with PCR. The sequencer listed for this sample is Illumina HiSeq 2500. To reduce PCR and sequencing biases, unique molecular identifiers were built into the TCR beta cDNA libraries. Approximately 500,000 cDNA molecules were obtained for every 1 to 10 million input T cells, so each molecule roughly corresponded to one T cell. The same protocol used for the earlier healthy control dataset was applied to prepare and sequence the patient libraries. Samples belonging to the same batch were prepared together, multiplexed and sequenced on a shared HiSeq lane. The paper's data handling went like this. MIGEC handled the raw barcoded reads, throwing out single-read molecular identifier groups before consensus assembly and CDR3 extraction. VDJtools was used for post-analysis of the clonotype tables, with diversity normalized by down-sampling every dataset to the smallest sample size. In repertoire overlap clustering, CDR3 amino acid sequences, but not nucleotide sequences, were matched to correct batch-related cross-sample contamination. Using fastp trimming at Q25 and MiXCR clonotype assembly, TCRdb reanalyzed the public sequencing data and kept in-frame beta chains. Every CDR3 protein is listed once, alongside the most common genes and DNA of its rows. The V and J calls were not made by the authors but by TCRdb's processing. The sample has over 300,000 distinct CDR3 sequences on record, roughly 30% of them singletons. Roughly 13% of the sample is in the top ten clones.

This receptor was obtained from a girl between 10 and 17 years old with multiple sclerosis. The chain is made from TRBV20-1 and TRBJ2-1; the junction holds 7 bases that match TRBD2. Sequencing input: blood. The CDR3 protein sequence reads: CSVIERGSGDEQFF. The DNA sequence reads TGCAGTGTTATAGAGCGGGGCTCCGGGGATGAGCAGTTCTTT.